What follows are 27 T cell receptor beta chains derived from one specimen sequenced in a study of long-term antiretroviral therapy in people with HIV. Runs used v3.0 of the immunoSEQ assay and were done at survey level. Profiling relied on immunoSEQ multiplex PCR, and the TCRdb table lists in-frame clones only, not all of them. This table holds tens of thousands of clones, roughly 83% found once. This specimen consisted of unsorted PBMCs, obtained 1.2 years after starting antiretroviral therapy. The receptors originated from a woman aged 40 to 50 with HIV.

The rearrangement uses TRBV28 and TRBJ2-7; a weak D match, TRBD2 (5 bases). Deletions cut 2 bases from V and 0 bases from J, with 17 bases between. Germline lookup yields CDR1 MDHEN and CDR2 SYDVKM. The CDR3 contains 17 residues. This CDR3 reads CASSLPPGVLSSYEQYF. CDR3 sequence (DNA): TGTGCCAGCAGTTTACCCCCCGGGGTATTAAGCTCCTACGAGCAGTACTTC.

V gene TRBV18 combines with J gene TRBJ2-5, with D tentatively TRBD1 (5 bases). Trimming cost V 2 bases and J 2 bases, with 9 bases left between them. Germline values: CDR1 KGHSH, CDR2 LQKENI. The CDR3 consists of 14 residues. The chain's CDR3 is CASSPNRRQETQYF. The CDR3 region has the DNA TGTGCCAGCTCACCAAACAGGAGACAAGAGACCCAGTACTTC.

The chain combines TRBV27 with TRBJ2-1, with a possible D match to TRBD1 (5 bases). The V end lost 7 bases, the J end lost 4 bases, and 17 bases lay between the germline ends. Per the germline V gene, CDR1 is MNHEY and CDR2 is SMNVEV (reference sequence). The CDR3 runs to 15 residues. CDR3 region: CASTRDRARYNEQFF. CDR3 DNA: TGTGCCAGCACCCGAGACAGAGCTAGGTACAATGAGCAGTTCTTC.

CDR3 sequence: CASSLEVAGGNSYEQYF. The CDR3 DNA reads TGTGCCAGCAGCTTAGAGGTAGCGGGGGGTAACTCCTACGAGCAGTACTTC. The rearrangement uses TRBV7-9 and TRBJ2-7, with TRBD2 matching over 10 bases. This CDR3 is 17 amino acids long. The V segment lost 1 base and the J segment 0 bases; nucleotides outside the gene matches: 6. The V gene's germline CDR1 is SEHNR and CDR2 FQNEAQ (reference sequence).

In nucleotides, the CDR3 is TGCGCCAGCAGCCTGAACCGCAGGAATGAGCAGTTCTTC. Translating it yields CASSLNRRNEQFF. This sequence joins TRBV4-1 and TRBJ2-1; the D is unclear. V gave up 4 bases and J gave up 7 bases, with 11 bases separating them. The CDR3 totals 13 residues. Germline values: CDR1 MGHRA, CDR2 YSYEKL.

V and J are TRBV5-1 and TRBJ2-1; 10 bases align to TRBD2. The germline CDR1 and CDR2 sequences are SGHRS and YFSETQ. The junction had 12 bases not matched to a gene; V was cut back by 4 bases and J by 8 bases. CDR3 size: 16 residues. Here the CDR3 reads CASSPISSGRPYEQFF. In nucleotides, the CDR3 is TGCGCCAGCAGCCCGATCAGTAGCGGGAGGCCCTATGAGCAGTTCTTC.

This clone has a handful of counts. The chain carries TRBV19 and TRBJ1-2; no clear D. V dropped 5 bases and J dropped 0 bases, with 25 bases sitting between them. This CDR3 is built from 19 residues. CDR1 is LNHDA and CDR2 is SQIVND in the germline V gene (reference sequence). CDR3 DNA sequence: TGTGCCAGTAGTGGAGGGCCCCGCTATGATTATGGGGCTAACTATGGCTACACCTTC. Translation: CASSGGPRYDYGANYGYTF.

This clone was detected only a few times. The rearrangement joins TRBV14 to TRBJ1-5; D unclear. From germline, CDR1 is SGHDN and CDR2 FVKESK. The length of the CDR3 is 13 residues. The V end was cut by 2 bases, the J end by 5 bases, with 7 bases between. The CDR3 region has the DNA TGTGCCAGCAGCCAACAGTTTGATCAGCCCCAGCATTTT. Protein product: CASSQQFDQPQHF.

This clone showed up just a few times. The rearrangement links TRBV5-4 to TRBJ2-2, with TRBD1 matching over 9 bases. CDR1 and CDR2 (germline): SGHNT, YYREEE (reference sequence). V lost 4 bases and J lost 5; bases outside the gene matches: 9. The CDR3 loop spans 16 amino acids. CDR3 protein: CASSPVGGQGTGELFF. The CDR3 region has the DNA TGTGCCAGCAGCCCGGTGGGGGGACAGGGTACCGGGGAGCTGTTTTTT. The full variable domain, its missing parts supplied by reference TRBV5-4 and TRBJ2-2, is ETGVTQSPTHLIKTRGQQVTLRCSSQSGHNTVSWYQQALGQGPQFIFQYYREEENGRGNFPPRFSGLQFPNYSSELNVNALELDDSALYLCASSPVGGQGTGELFFGEGSRLTVL.

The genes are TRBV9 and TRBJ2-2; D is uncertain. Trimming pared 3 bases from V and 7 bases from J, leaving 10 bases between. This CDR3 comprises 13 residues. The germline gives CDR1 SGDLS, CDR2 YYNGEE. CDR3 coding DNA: TGTGCCAGCAGCGCCTCGGAGTTCGGGGAGCTGTTTTTT. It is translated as CASSASEFGELFF.

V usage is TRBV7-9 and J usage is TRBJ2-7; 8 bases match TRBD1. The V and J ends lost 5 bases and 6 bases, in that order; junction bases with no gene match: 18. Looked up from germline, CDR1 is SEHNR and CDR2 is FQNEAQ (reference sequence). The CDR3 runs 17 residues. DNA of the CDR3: TGTGCCAGCAGCCCGCTAGATGCCGGACAGGGCGCCGGCGAGCAGTACTTC. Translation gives CASSPLDAGQGAGEQYF.

The CDR3 is CASSRGREGVYNEQFF. The CDR3 nucleotides are TGTGCCAGCTCGAGGGGGCGGGAGGGGGTCTACAATGAGCAGTTCTTC. V is TRBV2 and J is TRBJ2-1, with TRBD2 matching 9 bases. There are 16 residues in the CDR3. Germline CDR1 is SNHLY and CDR2 is FYNNEI. Unmatched junction bases numbered 11, after V lost 8 bases and J lost 3 bases.

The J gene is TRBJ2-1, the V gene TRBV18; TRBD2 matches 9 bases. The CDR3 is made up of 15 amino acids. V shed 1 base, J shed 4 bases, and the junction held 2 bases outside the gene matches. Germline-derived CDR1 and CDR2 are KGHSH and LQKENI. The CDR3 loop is CASSPRLAGYNEQFF. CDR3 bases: TGTGCCAGCTCACCACGTCTAGCGGGGTACAATGAGCAGTTCTTC. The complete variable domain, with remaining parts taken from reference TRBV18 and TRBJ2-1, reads NAGVMQNPRHLVRRRGQEARLRCSPMKGHSHVYWYRQLPEEGLKFMVYLQKENIIDESGMPKERFSAEFPKEGPSILRIQQVVRGDSAAYFCASSPRLAGYNEQFFGPGTRLTVL.

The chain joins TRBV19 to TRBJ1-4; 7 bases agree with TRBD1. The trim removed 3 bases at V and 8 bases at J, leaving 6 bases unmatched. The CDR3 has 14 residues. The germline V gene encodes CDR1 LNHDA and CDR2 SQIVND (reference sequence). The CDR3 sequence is CASSIGQAGEKLFF. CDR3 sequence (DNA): TGTGCCAGTAGTATCGGACAGGCGGGGGAAAAACTGTTTTTT. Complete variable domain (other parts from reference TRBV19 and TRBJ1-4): DGGITQSPKYLFRKEGQNVTLSCEQNLNHDAMYWYRQDPGQGLRLIYYSQIVNDFQKGDIAEGYSVSREKKESFPLTVTSAQKNPTAFYLCASSIGQAGEKLFFGSGTQLSVL.

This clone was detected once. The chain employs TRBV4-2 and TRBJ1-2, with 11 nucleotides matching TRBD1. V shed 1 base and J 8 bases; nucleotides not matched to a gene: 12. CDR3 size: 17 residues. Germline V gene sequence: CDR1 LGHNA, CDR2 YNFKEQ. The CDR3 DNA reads TGTGCCAGCAGCCAAGCCCTTCCGGGACAGGGGGTCCTCGGCTACACCTTC. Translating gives CASSQALPGQGVLGYTF.

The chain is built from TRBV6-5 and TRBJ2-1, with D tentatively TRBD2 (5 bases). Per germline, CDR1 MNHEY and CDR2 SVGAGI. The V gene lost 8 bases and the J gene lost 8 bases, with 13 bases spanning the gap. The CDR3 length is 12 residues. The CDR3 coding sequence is TGTGCCAGCGGTTCGGGAACCTATGAGCAGTTCTTC. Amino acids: CASGSGTYEQFF.

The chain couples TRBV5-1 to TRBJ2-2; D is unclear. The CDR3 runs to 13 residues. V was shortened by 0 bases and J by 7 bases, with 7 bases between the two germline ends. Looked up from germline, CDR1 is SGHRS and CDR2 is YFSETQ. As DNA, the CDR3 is TGCGCCAGCAGCTTGGGGGGATTCGGGGAGCTGTTTTTT. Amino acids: CASSLGGFGELFF.

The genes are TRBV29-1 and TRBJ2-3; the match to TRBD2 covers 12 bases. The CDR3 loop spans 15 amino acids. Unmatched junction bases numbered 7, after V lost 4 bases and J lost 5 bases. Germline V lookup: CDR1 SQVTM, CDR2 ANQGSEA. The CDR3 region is CSVGASGRARDTQYF. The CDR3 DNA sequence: TGCAGCGTTGGTGCTAGCGGGAGGGCTAGAGATACGCAGTATTTT.

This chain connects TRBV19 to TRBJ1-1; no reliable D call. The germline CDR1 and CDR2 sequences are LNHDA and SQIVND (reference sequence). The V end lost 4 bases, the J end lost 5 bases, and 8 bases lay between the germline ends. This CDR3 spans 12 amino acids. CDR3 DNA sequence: TGTGCCAGTAGTAACGGAGTTACTGAAGCTTTCTTT. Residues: CASSNGVTEAFF.

The CDR3 spells CASSPDRYQETQYF. The CDR3 DNA sequence: TGTGCCAGCTCACCCGACAGATACCAAGAGACCCAGTACTTC. The V and J genes are TRBV18 and TRBJ2-5, with D possibly TRBD1 on 5 matching bases. Germline CDR1 reads KGHSH; CDR2 reads LQKENI. The CDR3 spans 14 residues. Trimming removed 3 bases from V and 0 bases from J, with 8 bases in between.

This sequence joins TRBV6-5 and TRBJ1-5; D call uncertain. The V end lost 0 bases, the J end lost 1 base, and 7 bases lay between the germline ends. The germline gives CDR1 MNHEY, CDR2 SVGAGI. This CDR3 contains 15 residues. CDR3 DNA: TGTGCCAGCAGTTACTCGATTCGGAGCAATCAGCCCCAGCATTTT. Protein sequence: CASSYSIRSNQPQHF.

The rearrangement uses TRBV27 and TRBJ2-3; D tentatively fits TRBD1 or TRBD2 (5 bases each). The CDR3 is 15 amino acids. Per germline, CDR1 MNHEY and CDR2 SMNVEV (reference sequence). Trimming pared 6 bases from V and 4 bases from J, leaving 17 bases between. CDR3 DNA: TGTGCCAGCAGCCCCGGGACGGTGATCTCAGATACGCAGTATTTT. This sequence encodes CASSPGTVISDTQYF.

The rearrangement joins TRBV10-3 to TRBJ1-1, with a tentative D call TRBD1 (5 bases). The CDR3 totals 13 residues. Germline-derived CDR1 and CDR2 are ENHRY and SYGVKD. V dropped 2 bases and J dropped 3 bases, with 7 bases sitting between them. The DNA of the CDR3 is TGTGCCATCAGTGAGAGGGGAGACACTGAAGCTTTCTTT. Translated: CAISERGDTEAFF.

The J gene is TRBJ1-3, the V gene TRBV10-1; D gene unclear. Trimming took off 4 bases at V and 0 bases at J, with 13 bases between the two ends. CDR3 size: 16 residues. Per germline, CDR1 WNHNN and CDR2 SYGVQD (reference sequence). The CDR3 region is CASSGLIRDSGNTIYF. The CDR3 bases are TGCGCCAGCAGTGGATTAATTCGGGACTCTGGAAACACCATATATTTT.

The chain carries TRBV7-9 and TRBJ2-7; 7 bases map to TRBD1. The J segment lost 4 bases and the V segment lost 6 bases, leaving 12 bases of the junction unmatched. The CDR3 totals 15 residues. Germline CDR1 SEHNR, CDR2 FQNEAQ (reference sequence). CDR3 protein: CASSSPGTEYYEQYF. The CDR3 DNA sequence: TGTGCCAGCAGTTCTCCCGGGACAGAATATTACGAGCAGTACTTC. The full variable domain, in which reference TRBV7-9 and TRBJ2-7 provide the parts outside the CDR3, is DTGVSQNPRHKITKRGQNVTFRCDPISEHNRLYWYRQTLGQGPEFLTYFQNEAQLEKSRLLSDRFSAERPKGSFSTLEIQRTEQGDSAMYLCASSSPGTEYYEQYFGPGTRLTVT.

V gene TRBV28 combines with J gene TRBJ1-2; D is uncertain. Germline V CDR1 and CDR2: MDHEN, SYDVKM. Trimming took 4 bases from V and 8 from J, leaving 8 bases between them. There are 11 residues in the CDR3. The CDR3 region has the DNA TGTGCCAGCAGTTCTAATGGCGGCTACACCTTC. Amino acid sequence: CASSSNGGYTF.

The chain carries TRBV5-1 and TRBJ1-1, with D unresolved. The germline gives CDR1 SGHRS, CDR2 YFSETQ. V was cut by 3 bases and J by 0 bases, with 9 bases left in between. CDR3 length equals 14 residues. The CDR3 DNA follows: TGCGCCAGCAGCTCTACAAGTTTGAACACTGAAGCTTTCTTT. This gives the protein CASSSTSLNTEAFF.